Listed here are 27 T cell receptor beta chains from one sample, sequenced in a study of breast tumors, draining lymph nodes, adjacent tissues. Each CDR3 protein is one row after TCRdb ran MiXCR on the multiplex PCR reads. The sample includes 200,000 to 250,000 distinct CDR3 sequences, around 35% of them seen just once. Samples came from axillary lymph nodes draining the breast cancer. The specimen was axillary lymph node tissue. Every receptor here comes from a female donor with breast cancer. Some clones in this sample may be carry-over from other donors' samples.

V and J are TRBV19 and TRBJ1-4, with 8 nucleotides matching TRBD1. The junction had 9 bases not matched to a gene; V was cut back by 5 bases and J by 7 bases. The CDR3 has 15 residues. Germline-derived CDR1 and CDR2 are LNHDA and SQIVND (reference sequence). Written as DNA, the CDR3 is TGTGCCAGTAGTGTCTCAGGGGGCTGGGGTGAAAAACTGTTTTTT. It codes for CASSVSGGWGEKLFF.

The rearrangement links TRBV6-4 to TRBJ2-3; the match to TRBD2 covers 15 bases. The V gene end was trimmed by 5 bases and the J gene end by 0 bases; junction bases not matched to a gene: 9. Germline V gene lookup returns CDR1 MRHNA and CDR2 SNTAGT. The CDR3 consists of 19 residues. CDR3 in DNA: TGTGCCAGCAGTCCCGGGACTAGCGGGGGGCTAACTAGCACAGATACGCAGTATTTT. Translated, it gives CASSPGTSGGLTSTDTQYF.

This clonotype was counted at least ten times. This sequence joins TRBV10-3 and TRBJ1-2; 7 nucleotides align to TRBD1. Germline CDR1 is ENHRY and CDR2 is SYGVKD. Trimming cost V 2 bases and J 4 bases; bases outside gene matches: 10. The CDR3 is 16 residues long. CDR3 in amino acids: CAISEKNEGARYGYTF. In DNA, the CDR3 is TGTGCCATCAGTGAGAAGAATGAGGGGGCTCGCTATGGCTACACCTTC.

In its sample, this clonotype was seen many times. J is TRBJ1-2 and V is TRBV7-2, with D possibly matching TRBD1 (6 bases). Trimming pared 2 bases from V and 1 base from J, leaving 23 bases between. CDR1 and CDR2 (germline): SGHTA, FQGNSA. The CDR3 has 19 residues. In DNA form, the CDR3 reads TGTGCCAGCAGCTTAAGAAAAAGCGCTCCGGGACAAATTAACTATGGCTACACCTTC. It codes for CASSLRKSAPGQINYGYTF.

The chain links TRBV11-3 to TRBJ2-3; 8 bases map to TRBD2. There are 17 residues in the CDR3. CDR1 and CDR2 from the germline V gene are SGHNT and YENEEA. Trimming at V came to 1 base and at J to 5 bases, leaving 11 bases not matched to a gene. Here the CDR3 reads CASSLALGPAGEDTQYF. The DNA of the CDR3 is TGTGCCAGCAGCTTAGCCCTGGGACCAGCGGGAGAAGATACGCAGTATTTT.

This clonotype has at least ten counts. This chain uses TRBV7-9 with TRBJ2-1, with a tentative D call TRBD1 (7 bases). Germline V CDR1 and CDR2: SEHNR, FQNEAQ (reference sequence). The CDR3 consists of 14 residues. The V and J ends lost 4 bases and 9 bases respectively, with 16 bases between them. The CDR3 protein is CASSSVAQGGEQFF. As DNA, the CDR3 is TGTGCCAGCAGCTCGGTCGCCCAGGGGGGTGAGCAGTTCTTC. The entire variable domain, with the rest obtained from reference TRBV7-9 and TRBJ2-1, is as follows: DTGVSQNPRHKITKRGQNVTFRCDPISEHNRLYWYRQTLGQGPEFLTYFQNEAQLEKSRLLSDRFSAERPKGSFSTLEIQRTEQGDSAMYLCASSSVAQGGEQFFGPGTRLTVL.

This clonotype showed up many times. The rearrangement joins TRBV6-5 to TRBJ1-3; D not resolved. CDR1 MNHEY and CDR2 SVGAGI come from the germline V gene. Trimming pared 5 bases from V and 0 bases from J, leaving 11 bases between. The CDR3 is made up of 15 amino acids. In DNA form, the CDR3 reads TGTGCCAGCAGTCCTCCCCGACCCTCTGGAAACACCATATATTTT. Translating gives CASSPPRPSGNTIYF.

On this clonotype: A much bigger clone sits one base away, suggesting this may be a read error. This chain connects TRBV20-1 to TRBJ2-1, with 8 bases identical to TRBD2. Per germline, CDR1 DFQATT and CDR2 SNEGSKA (reference sequence). Trimming at V came to 5 bases and at J to 0 bases, leaving 15 bases not matched to a gene. This CDR3 is 18 amino acids long. In DNA form, the CDR3 reads TGCAGTGCTGGAACCCTCACGGGGGGGCCCGGCTCCTACAATGAGCAGTTCTTC. It encodes CSAGTLTGGPGSYNEQFF.

This clonotype has a handful of counts. A much more abundant neighbour one base away suggests this may be a read error. This rearrangement joins TRBV20-1 to TRBJ2-5; 7 bases are a match to TRBD2. The CDR3 consists of 17 residues. Germline V lookup: CDR1 DFQATT, CDR2 SNEGSKA (reference sequence). The CDR3 reads CSAREAVAGPFQGTQYF. The CDR3 DNA is TGCAGTGCTAGAGAGGCGGTAGCGGGCCCTTTTCAAGGGACCCAGTACTTC.

This clonotype was counted only a few times. The chain has TRBV6-2 or TRBV6-3 and TRBJ2-3; 8 bases agree with TRBD1. This CDR3 region has 15 residues. Trimming removed 2 bases from V and 3 bases from J; junction bases left unmatched: 4. Per germline, CDR1 MNHEY and CDR2 SVGEGT. CDR3 residues: CASSYGQGKTDTQYF. Here the CDR3 DNA reads TGTGCCAGCAGTTACGGACAGGGAAAAACAGATACGCAGTATTTT.

This rearrangement joins TRBV11-3 to TRBJ1-4; D call uncertain. CDR1 and CDR2 from the germline V gene are SGHNT and YENEEA. The CDR3 has 11 amino acids. Trimming removed 5 bases from V and 13 bases from J, with 11 bases in between. CDR3 in DNA: TGTGCCAGCAGCGGAGTCGAACCACTGTTTTTT. Translating it yields CASSGVEPLFF.

This chain uses TRBV7-9 with TRBJ1-2; D unclear. Trimming took 3 bases from V and 12 from J, leaving 17 bases between them. The germline V gene encodes CDR1 SEHNR and CDR2 FQNEAQ (reference sequence). CDR3 length: 13 residues. The CDR3 sequence: CASSLVGFYGNTF. The CDR3, as DNA: TGTGCCAGCAGCTTGGTCGGGTTTTATGGAAACACCTTC. The variable domain in full, completed from reference TRBV7-9 and TRBJ1-2, reads DTGVSQNPRHKITKRGQNVTFRCDPISEHNRLYWYRQTLGQGPEFLTYFQNEAQLEKSRLLSDRFSAERPKGSFSTLEIQRTEQGDSAMYLCASSLVGFYGNTFGSGTRLTVV.

The CDR3 bases are TGTGCCAGCAGCCTCGGACGTAGACTAGCGGGAGGGCCAGATACGCAGTATTTT. Its protein product is CASSLGRRLAGGPDTQYF. The chain carries TRBV7-9 and TRBJ2-3, with 14 bases identical to TRBD2. Trimming removed 5 bases from V and 4 bases from J; junction bases left unmatched: 11. Germline-derived CDR1 and CDR2 are SEHNR and FQNEAQ (reference sequence). The CDR3 is 18 amino acids.

This clonotype showed up just a few times. This chain joins TRBV9 and TRBJ2-2; D is ambiguous. The V and J ends lost 3 bases and 7 bases respectively, with 16 bases between them. The CDR3 covers 15 residues. The germline V gene encodes CDR1 SGDLS and CDR2 YYNGEE. The CDR3 loop is CASSAGIPLGGELFF. The CDR3 nucleotides read TGTGCCAGCAGCGCTGGGATCCCCCTAGGCGGGGAGCTGTTTTTT.

The V call is TRBV7-2, the J call TRBJ1-2, with 7 bases identical to TRBD1. Germline loops: CDR1 SGHTA, CDR2 FQGNSA. The V and J ends lost 5 bases and 6 bases, in that order; junction bases with no gene match: 9. The CDR3 spans 14 residues. CDR3 residues: CASSRKFGTDGYTF. As DNA, the CDR3 is TGTGCCAGCAGCCGCAAGTTCGGGACAGATGGCTACACCTTC. Full variable domain (rest looked up from reference TRBV7-2 and TRBJ1-2): GAGVSQSPSNKVTEKGKDVELRCDPISGHTALYWYRQSLGQGLEFLIYFQGNSAPDKSGLPSDRFSAERTGGSVSTLTIQRTQQEDSAVYLCASSRKFGTDGYTFGSGTRLTVV.

In its sample, this clonotype was seen many times. The rearrangement joins TRBV6-6 to TRBJ1-2; D possibly corresponds to TRBD1 (5 bases). CDR3 length: 13 residues. In germline, CDR1 is MNHNY, CDR2 SVGAGI (reference sequence). V dropped 11 bases and J dropped 1 base, with 14 bases sitting between them. The CDR3, as DNA: TGTGCCGACTCTAGGGGCCTTAACTATGGCTACACCTTC. Protein product: CADSRGLNYGYTF.

The rearrangement joins TRBV7-9 to TRBJ2-7, with 10 bases matching TRBD1. Germline CDR1 and CDR2: SEHNR and FQNEAQ (reference sequence). This CDR3 contains 16 residues. The J segment lost 3 bases and the V segment lost 4 bases, leaving 9 bases of the junction unmatched. In DNA form, the CDR3 reads TGTGCCAGCAGCTGGGGGGGGACAGGGGTTGGCTACGAGCAGTACTTC. It encodes CASSWGGTGVGYEQYF.

With regard to this clonotype: A much larger clone differs from this one at a single base, so this may be a read error. The chain employs TRBV5-1 and TRBJ2-1; D ambiguous. This CDR3 spans 15 amino acids. V dropped 1 base and J dropped 7 bases, with 15 bases sitting between them. Germline CDR1 reads SGHRS; CDR2 reads YFSETQ. CDR3 DNA: TGCGCCAGCAGCTTGTATCTAGTGGGCGAAAATGAGCAGTTCTTC. It encodes CASSLYLVGENEQFF.

This clonotype was seen many times. The V gene is TRBV5-1, the J gene TRBJ2-7; the D gene is possibly TRBD2 (6 bases). Germline-derived CDR1 and CDR2 are SGHRS and YFSETQ. Trimming removed 3 bases from V and 6 bases from J, with 16 bases in between. The CDR3 is 14 amino acids. CDR3: CASSWGTGLGEQYF. DNA of the CDR3: TGCGCCAGCAGCTGGGGGACTGGATTGGGCGAGCAGTACTTC.

The sample holds many counts of this clonotype. The chain is built from TRBV6-5 and TRBJ1-2; TRBD1 aligns across 8 bases. Trimming cost V 6 bases and J 8 bases; bases outside gene matches: 14. The CDR3 has 15 residues. The germline V gene encodes CDR1 MNHEY and CDR2 SVGAGI. The CDR3 DNA sequence: TGTGCCAGCAGCATGACAGGGGCCGCTCTGATCGGCTACACCTTC. This encodes CASSMTGAALIGYTF.

Many counts were recorded for this clonotype. The rearrangement links TRBV4-2 to TRBJ2-2; D unclear. Germline CDR1 and CDR2: LGHNA and YNFKEQ. V was trimmed by 0 bases and J by 9 bases, leaving 8 bases between them. The CDR3 has 13 residues. DNA of the CDR3: TGTGCCAGCAGCCAAGAGAAAGGGTGGGAGCTGTTTTTT. Its protein is CASSQEKGWELFF.

This clonotype came up many times. This CDR3 reads CASSRTGTGTEQYF. The CDR3 nucleotides read TGTGCCAGCAGCAGGACCGGGACAGGGACCGAGCAGTACTTC. The V and J genes are TRBV7-8 and TRBJ2-7; TRBD1 aligns across 9 bases. Trimming cost V 5 bases and J 6 bases; bases outside gene matches: 8. The germline CDR1 and CDR2 sequences are SGHVS and FQNEAQ. The CDR3 length is 14 residues. The whole variable domain, filled in from reference TRBV7-8 and TRBJ2-7, reads GAGVSQSPRYKVAKRGQDVALRCDPISGHVSLFWYQQALGQGPEFLTYFQNEAQLDKSGLPSDRFFAERPEGSVSTLKIQRTQQEDSAVYLCASSRTGTGTEQYFGPGTRLTVT.

This clonotype showed up many times. This chain links TRBV10-2 with TRBJ2-3; 7 nucleotides align to TRBD2. CDR1 WSHSY and CDR2 SAAADI come from the germline V gene. With V trimmed by 6 bases and J by 4 bases, 7 bases remained unmatched. The CDR3 is made up of 14 amino acids. The CDR3 protein is CASRRTSQPDTQYF. CDR3 bases: TGCGCCAGCAGGAGGACTAGTCAGCCAGATACGCAGTATTTT.

This clonotype was recorded many times. The CDR3 protein is CASSTAGGPTDTQYF. The CDR3 nucleotides are TGTGCCAGCAGCACAGCGGGAGGGCCTACAGATACGCAGTATTTT. This sequence joins TRBV7-6 and TRBJ2-3; TRBD2 matches 10 bases. The ends lost 5 bases at V and 3 bases at J; junction bases unmatched: 5. The CDR3 spans 15 residues. CDR1 SGHVS and CDR2 FNYEAQ come from the germline V gene. The variable domain in full, completed from reference TRBV7-6 and TRBJ2-3, reads GAGVSQSPRYKVTKRGQDVALRCDPISGHVSLYWYRQALGQGPEFLTYFNYEAQQDKSGLPNDRFSAERPEGSISTLTIQRTEQRDSAMYRCASSTAGGPTDTQYFGPGTRLTVL.

This clonotype was picked up many times. V usage is TRBV7-3 and J usage is TRBJ2-5; 12 bases are shared with TRBD2. In germline, CDR1 is SGHTA, CDR2 FQGTGA. This CDR3 contains 14 residues. The ends lost 4 bases at V and 5 bases at J; junction bases unmatched: 2. This chain's CDR3 is CASSSGTSGETQYF. In nucleotides, the CDR3 is TGTGCCAGCAGCTCCGGGACTAGCGGGGAGACCCAGTACTTC.

This clonotype was observed at least ten times. The chain uses TRBV6-6 and TRBJ2-3; D gene uncertain. Germline V lookup: CDR1 MNHNY, CDR2 SVGAGI (reference sequence). Trimming left V 1 base short and J 5 bases short, with 1 base between. The length of the CDR3 is 11 residues. The CDR3 loop reads CASSYLDTQYF. For the CDR3, the DNA is TGTGCCAGCAGTTACTTAGATACGCAGTATTTT.

There are many counts of this clonotype. The junction departs from the called germline gene at one end, perhaps through a read error. V usage is TRBV7-7 and J usage is TRBJ1-3, with no clear D. The CDR3 has 15 residues. Germline V gene lookup returns CDR1 SSHAT and CDR2 FNYEAQ (reference sequence). The CDR3 protein is CASSQALSSGNTIYF. The CDR3 nucleotides read TGTGCTAGCAGCCAAGCACTCAGCTCTGGAAACACCATATATTTT.